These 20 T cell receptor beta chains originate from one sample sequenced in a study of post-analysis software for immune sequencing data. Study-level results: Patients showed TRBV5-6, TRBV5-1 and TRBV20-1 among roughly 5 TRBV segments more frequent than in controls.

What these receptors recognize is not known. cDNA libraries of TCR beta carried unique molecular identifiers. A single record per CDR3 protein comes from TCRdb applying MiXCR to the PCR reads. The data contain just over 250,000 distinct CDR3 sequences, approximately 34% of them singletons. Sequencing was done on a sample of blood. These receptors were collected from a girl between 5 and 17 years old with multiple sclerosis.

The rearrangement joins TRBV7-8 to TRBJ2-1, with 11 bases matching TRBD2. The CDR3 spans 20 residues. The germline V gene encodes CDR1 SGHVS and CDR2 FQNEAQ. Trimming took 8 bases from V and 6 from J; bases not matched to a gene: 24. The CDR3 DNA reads TGTGCCAGCGGAGTGAATGACAGGGGAACCACTAGCGGGAGCCGCAATGAGCAGTTCTTC. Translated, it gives CASGVNDRGTTSGSRNEQFF.

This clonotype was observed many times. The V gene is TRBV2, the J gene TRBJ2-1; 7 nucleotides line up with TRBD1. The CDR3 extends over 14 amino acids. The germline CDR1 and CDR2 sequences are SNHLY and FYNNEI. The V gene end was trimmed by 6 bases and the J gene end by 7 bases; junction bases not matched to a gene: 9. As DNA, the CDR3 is TGTGCCAGCAGAATCGGGACAGTCCTAAATGAGCAGTTCTTC. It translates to CASRIGTVLNEQFF.

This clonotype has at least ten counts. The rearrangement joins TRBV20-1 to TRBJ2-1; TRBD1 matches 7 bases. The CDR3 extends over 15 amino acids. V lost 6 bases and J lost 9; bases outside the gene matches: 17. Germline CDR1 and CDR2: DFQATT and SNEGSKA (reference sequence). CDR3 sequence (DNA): TGCAGTGCCCCCCCTCTCGGGACAGAGAACGGTGAGCAGTTCTTC. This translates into CSAPPLGTENGEQFF.

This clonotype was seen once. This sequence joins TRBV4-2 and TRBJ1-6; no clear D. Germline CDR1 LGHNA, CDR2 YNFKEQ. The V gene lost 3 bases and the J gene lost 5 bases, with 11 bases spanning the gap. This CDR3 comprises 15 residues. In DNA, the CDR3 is TGTGCCAGCAGCCAGGGATTCCTGGATAATTCACCCCTCCACTTT. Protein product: CASSQGFLDNSPLHF.

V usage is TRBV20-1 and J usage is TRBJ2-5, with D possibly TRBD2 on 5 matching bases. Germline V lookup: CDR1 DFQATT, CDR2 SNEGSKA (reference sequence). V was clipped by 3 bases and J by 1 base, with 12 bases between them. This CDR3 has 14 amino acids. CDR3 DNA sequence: TGCAGTGCTAGCCGACGGGAATCCCAAGAGACCCAGTACTTC. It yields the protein CSASRRESQETQYF.

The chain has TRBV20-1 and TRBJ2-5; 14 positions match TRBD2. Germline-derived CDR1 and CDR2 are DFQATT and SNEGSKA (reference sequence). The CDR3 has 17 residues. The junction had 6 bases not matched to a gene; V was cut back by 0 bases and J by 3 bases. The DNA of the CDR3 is TGCAGTGCTAGAGAGGCGACTAGCGGGGGGGCCAAAGAGACCCAGTACTTC. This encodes CSAREATSGGAKETQYF.

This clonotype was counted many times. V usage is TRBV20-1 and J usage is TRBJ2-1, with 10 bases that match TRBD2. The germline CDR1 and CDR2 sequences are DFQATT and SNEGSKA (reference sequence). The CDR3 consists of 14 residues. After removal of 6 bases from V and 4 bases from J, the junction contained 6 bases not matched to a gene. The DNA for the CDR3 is TGCAGTGCGGACCGGACTAGCGGTTACAATGAGCAGTTCTTC. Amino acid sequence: CSADRTSGYNEQFF.

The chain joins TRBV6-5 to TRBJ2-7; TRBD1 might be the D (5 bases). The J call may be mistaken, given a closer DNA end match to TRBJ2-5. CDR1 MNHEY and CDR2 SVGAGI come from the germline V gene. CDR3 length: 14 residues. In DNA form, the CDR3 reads TGTGCCAGCAGTTATTCAGGGTATGGAGAGACCCAGTACTTC. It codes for CASSYSGYGETQYF.

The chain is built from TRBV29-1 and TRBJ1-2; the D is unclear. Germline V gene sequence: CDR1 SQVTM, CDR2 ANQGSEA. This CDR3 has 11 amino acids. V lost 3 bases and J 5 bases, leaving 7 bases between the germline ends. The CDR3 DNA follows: TGCAGCGTTGAGTGGGTGTATGGCTACACCTTC. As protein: CSVEWVYGYTF.

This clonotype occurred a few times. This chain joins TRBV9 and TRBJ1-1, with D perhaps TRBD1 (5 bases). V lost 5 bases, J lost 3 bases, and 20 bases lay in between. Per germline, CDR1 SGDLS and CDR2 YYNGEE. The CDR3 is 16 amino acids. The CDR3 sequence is CASRSVGWGRDTEAFF. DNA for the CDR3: TGTGCCAGCAGGAGCGTAGGTTGGGGGAGAGACACTGAAGCTTTCTTT.

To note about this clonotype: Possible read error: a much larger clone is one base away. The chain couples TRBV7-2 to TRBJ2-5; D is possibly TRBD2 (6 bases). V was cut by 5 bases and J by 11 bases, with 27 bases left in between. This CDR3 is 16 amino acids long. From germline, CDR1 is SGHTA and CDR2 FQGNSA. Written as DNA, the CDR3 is TGTGCCAGCAGCCTACCTAGTGGGGGAGGTACCAATGAGCAGTACTTC. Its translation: CASSLPSGGGTNEQYF.

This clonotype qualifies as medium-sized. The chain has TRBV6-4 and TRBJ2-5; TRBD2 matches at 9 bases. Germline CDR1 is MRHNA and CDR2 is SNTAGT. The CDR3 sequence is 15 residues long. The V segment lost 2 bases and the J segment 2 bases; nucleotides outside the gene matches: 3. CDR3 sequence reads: CASSDGLAGQETQYF. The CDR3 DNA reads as TGTGCCAGCAGTGACGGTCTAGCGGGACAAGAGACCCAGTACTTC.

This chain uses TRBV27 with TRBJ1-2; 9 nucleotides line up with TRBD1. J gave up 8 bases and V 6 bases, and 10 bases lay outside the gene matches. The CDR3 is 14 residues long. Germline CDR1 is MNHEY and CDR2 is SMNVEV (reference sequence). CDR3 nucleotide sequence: TGTGCCAGCAGCCGCCAGGACAGGGGTTGGGGCTACACCTTC. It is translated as CASSRQDRGWGYTF.

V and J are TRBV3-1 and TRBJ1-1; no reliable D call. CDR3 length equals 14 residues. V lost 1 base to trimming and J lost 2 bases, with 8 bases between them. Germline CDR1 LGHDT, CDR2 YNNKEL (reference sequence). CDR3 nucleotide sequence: TGTGCCAGCAGCCAAGGAACCGTTAACACTGAAGCTTTCTTT. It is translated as CASSQGTVNTEAFF.

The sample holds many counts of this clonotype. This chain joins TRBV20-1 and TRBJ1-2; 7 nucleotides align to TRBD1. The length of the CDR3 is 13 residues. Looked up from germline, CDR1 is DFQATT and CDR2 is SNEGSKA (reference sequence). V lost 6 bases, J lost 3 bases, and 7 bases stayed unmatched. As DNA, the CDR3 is TGCAGTGCCGAGAAGGGGGCTGACTATGGCTACACCTTC. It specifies CSAEKGADYGYTF.

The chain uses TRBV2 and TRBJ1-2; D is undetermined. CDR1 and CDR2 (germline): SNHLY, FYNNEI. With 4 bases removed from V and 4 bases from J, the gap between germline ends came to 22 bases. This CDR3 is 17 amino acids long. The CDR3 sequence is CASSVWPGLSSGYGYTF. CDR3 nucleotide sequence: TGTGCCAGCAGTGTCTGGCCGGGGTTGAGCTCCGGCTATGGCTACACCTTC.

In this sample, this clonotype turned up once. CDR3 sequence reads: CASSLAVAGGYYEQYF. As DNA, the CDR3 is TGCGCCAGCAGCTTGGCAGTAGCGGGAGGGTACTACGAGCAGTACTTC. The V and J genes are TRBV5-1 and TRBJ2-7; TRBD2 agrees at 11 bases. V shed 0 bases and J 3 bases; nucleotides not matched to a gene: 5. The CDR3 is made up of 16 amino acids. The germline gives CDR1 SGHRS, CDR2 YFSETQ.

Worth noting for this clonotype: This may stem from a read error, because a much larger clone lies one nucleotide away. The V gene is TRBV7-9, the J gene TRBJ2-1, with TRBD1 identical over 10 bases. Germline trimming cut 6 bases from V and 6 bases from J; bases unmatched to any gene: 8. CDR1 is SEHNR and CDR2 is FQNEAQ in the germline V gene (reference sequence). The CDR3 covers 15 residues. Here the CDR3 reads CASSPGQGGSNEQFF. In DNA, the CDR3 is TGTGCCAGCAGTCCAGGACAGGGGGGGAGCAATGAGCAGTTCTTC.

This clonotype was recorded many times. CDR3 loop: CASSVDPAQSPLHF. For the CDR3, the DNA is TGTGCCAGCAGCGTAGACCCAGCCCAATCACCCCTCCACTTT. The V gene is TRBV9, the J gene TRBJ1-6; D gene uncertain. Per the germline V gene, CDR1 is SGDLS and CDR2 is YYNGEE. This CDR3 spans 14 amino acids. V lost 0 bases, J lost 10 bases, and 11 bases lay in between.

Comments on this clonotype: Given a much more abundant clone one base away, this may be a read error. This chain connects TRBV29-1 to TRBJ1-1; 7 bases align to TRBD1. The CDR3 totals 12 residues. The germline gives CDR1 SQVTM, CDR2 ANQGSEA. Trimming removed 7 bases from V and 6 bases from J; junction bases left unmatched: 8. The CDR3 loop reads CSGQGGIAEAFF. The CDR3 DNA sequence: TGCAGCGGACAGGGAGGAATCGCTGAAGCTTTCTTT.